This T cell receptor (beta chain) was found in a study of control samples from healthy donors and cancer patients. This table comes from immunoSEQ multiplex PCR, and its TCRdb copy is limited to in-frame clones, with some not included. Among 170,000 or so clones listed, approximately 94% were seen once. V lost 1 base and J lost 5, with 0 bases in between. The CDR3 runs 11 residues. Sequencing was performed on blood. The chain recombines TRBV12-3 or TRBV12-4 with TRBJ1-5; D is undetermined. This clonotype was obtained from a woman between 18 and 29 years old in good health. The CDR3: CASSLDQPQHF. In DNA form, the CDR3 reads TGTGCCAGCAGTTTAGATCAGCCCCAGCATTTT.